Listed below are T cell receptor beta chains from one sample, sequenced in a study of blood T cell repertoires in COVID-19. Here immunoSEQ multiplex PCR was the method, and the copy in TCRdb shows in-frame clones only, minus some. The table lists some 68,000 clones, about nine tenths of them singletons. The material sequenced was peripheral blood. These receptors were collected from a man over 45 with active COVID-19. CDR3s include the opening cysteine and the closing phenylalanine or tryptophan. A D gene is named only where the DNA matches it firmly. Clone size, where shown, is once, few, many, or a class for clones that have expanded.

abundance | j_gene | d_gene | v_gene | CDR3aa | CDR3nt
NA | TRBJ2-3 | TRBD1 | TRBV11-2 | CASSLRTGGPTDTQYF | TGTGCCAGCAGCTTAAGGACAGGGGGCCCGACAGATACGCAGTATTTT
NA | TRBJ2-7 | NA | TRBV18 | CASSPSGTSSYEQYF | TGTGCCAGCTCACCTAGCGGTACTAGCTCCTACGAGCAGTACTTC
NA | TRBJ2-1 | TRBD2 | TRBV7-6 | CASSPSSGAYNEQFF | TGTGCCAGCAGCCCTTCTAGCGGAGCGTACAATGAGCAGTTCTTC
NA | TRBJ2-1 | TRBD2 | TRBV9 | CASSARVLAGGSGFSYNEQFF | TGTGCCAGCAGCGCCCGTGTCCTAGCGGGAGGAAGTGGGTTTTCTTACAATGAGCAGTTCTTC
NA | TRBJ2-4 | NA | TRBV6-6 | CASSSPLGGAKNIQYF | TGTGCCAGCAGTTCTCCTTTAGGCGGAGCCAAAAACATTCAGTACTTC
NA | TRBJ2-3 | NA | TRBV5-1 | CASSRGWSDTQYF | TGCGCCAGCAGCCGGGGGTGGTCAGATACGCAGTATTTT
NA | TRBJ2-3 | NA | TRBV6-2/TRBV6-3 | CASSRQGDTQYF | TGTGCCAGCAGTCGCCAGGGGGATACGCAGTATTTT
NA | TRBJ1-1 | NA | TRBV12-3/TRBV12-4 | CASSLRVGAFF | TGTGCCAGCAGCCTCAGGGTAGGGGCTTTCTTT
once | TRBJ2-7 | TRBD1 | TRBV11-3 | CASSFSAGTGVWEQYF | TGTGCCAGCAGCTTCTCAGCTGGGACAGGGGTGTGGGAGCAGTACTTC
NA | TRBJ1-2 | NA | TRBV6-5 | CASNLRLQGNYGYTF | TGTGCCAGCAACCTCCGTCTTCAGGGTAACTATGGCTACACCTTC
NA | TRBJ1-5 | TRBD1 | TRBV27 | CASSLGTASNQPQHF | TGTGCCAGCAGCCTCGGGACAGCCAGCAATCAGCCCCAGCATTTT
NA | TRBJ2-7 | TRBD2 | TRBV5-1 | CASSFSGGGGSEQYF | TGCGCCAGCAGCTTCAGCGGGGGTGGAGGCTCCGAGCAGTACTTC
NA | TRBJ2-2 | NA | TRBV10-3 | CAISEWRVHTGELFF | TGTGCCATCAGTGAGTGGCGGGTTCACACCGGGGAGCTGTTTTTT
NA | TRBJ2-4 | NA | TRBV21-1 | CASSPPPGDGNIQYF | TGTGCCAGCAGCCCCCCCCCGGGGGACGGAAACATTCAGTACTTC
NA | TRBJ2-3 | TRBD2 | TRBV2 | CASSVAGGSSTDTQYF | TGTGCCAGCAGTGTAGCGGGAGGTTCTAGCACAGATACGCAGTATTTT
NA | TRBJ1-2 | TRBD1 | TRBV5-1 | CASSRSTGGNGYTF | TGCGCCAGCAGCCGCTCTACAGGGGGCAATGGCTACACCTTC
NA | TRBJ2-7 | NA | TRBV28 | CASSLMGLATSYEQYF | TGTGCCAGCAGTTTAATGGGGCTAGCGACCTCCTACGAGCAGTACTTC
few | TRBJ2-3 | TRBD2 | TRBV7-2 | CASSGGGAGTDTQYF | TGTGCCAGCAGCGGCGGGGGGGCCGGGACAGATACGCAGTATTTT
NA | TRBJ2-3 | TRBD2 | TRBV18 | CASSPLLAELTDTQYF | TGTGCCAGCTCACCCCTTCTAGCGGAACTCACAGATACGCAGTATTTT
NA | TRBJ2-7 | NA | TRBV5-1 | CASSLAGVPYEQYF | TGCGCCAGCAGCTTGGCCGGGGTCCCCTACGAGCAGTACTTC
NA | TRBJ1-2 | NA | TRBV4-2 | CASSQDFEVHGYTF | TGTGCCAGCAGCCAAGACTTCGAGGTACATGGCTACACCTTC
NA | TRBJ1-2 | NA | TRBV15 | CATSRDRLSVYGYTF | TGTGCCACCAGCAGAGATCGTCTGAGTGTCTATGGCTACACCTTC
NA | TRBJ2-1 | NA | TRBV7-9 | CASSLAAGNEQFF | TGTGCCAGCAGCTTAGCAGCAGGGAATGAGCAGTTCTTC
NA | TRBJ1-6 | NA | TRBV9 | CASSTNRDSPLHF | TGTGCCAGCAGCACAAACAGGGACTCACCCCTCCACTTT
NA | TRBJ1-1 | NA | TRBV7-3 | CASSPTGNTEAFF | TGTGCCAGCAGCCCCACAGGGAACACTGAAGCTTTCTTT
NA | TRBJ1-2 | NA | TRBV19 | CASSEGFGDYGYTF | TGTGCCAGTAGTGAGGGTTTCGGGGACTATGGCTACACCTTC
NA | TRBJ2-7 | TRBD1 | TRBV5-1 | CASSGTGGAYEQYF | TGCGCCAGCAGCGGGACAGGGGGCGCGTACGAGCAGTACTTC
NA | TRBJ2-3 | NA | TRBV25-1 | CASSELQGRDTQYF | TGTGCCAGCAGTGAATTACAGGGACGAGATACGCAGTATTTT
NA | TRBJ2-2 | TRBD2 | TRBV11-2 | CASSSGLAAGTGELFF | TGTGCCAGCAGCTCGGGACTAGCGGCGGGCACCGGGGAGCTGTTTTTT
NA | TRBJ1-5 | NA | TRBV7-2 | CASSSNRDQPQHF | TGTGCCAGCAGCTCAAACAGGGACCAGCCCCAGCATTTT
NA | TRBJ2-7 | TRBD1 | TRBV18 | CASSIWTGTSYEQYF | TGTGCCAGCTCAATATGGACAGGGACCTCCTACGAGCAGTACTTC
NA | TRBJ1-1 | TRBD1 | TRBV29-1 | CSATGGKTEAFF | TGCAGCGCAACAGGGGGGAAGACTGAAGCTTTCTTT
NA | TRBJ1-6 | NA | TRBV5-6 | CASTRRGNNPNSPLHF | TGTGCCAGCACCCGACGGGGTAATAATCCTAATTCACCCCTCCACTTT
once | TRBJ2-7 | TRBD1 | TRBV7-2 | CASSRTGGYEQYF | TGTGCCAGCAGCCGTACAGGGGGCTACGAGCAGTACTTC
NA | TRBJ1-1 | TRBD1 | TRBV27 | CASSNLGQGANTEAFF | TGTGCCAGCAGCAACTTGGGACAGGGGGCGAACACTGAAGCTTTCTTT
NA | TRBJ2-1 | NA | TRBV7-9 | CASSLDRPSGEQFF | TGTGCCAGCAGCTTAGACCGACCCTCAGGCGAGCAGTTCTTC
NA | TRBJ1-2 | TRBD1 | TRBV5-6 | CASSWDSTNYGYTF | TGTGCCAGCAGCTGGGACAGTACGAACTATGGCTACACCTTC
NA | TRBJ2-6 | NA | TRBV5-1 | CASSLFGTTGANVLTF | TGCGCCAGCAGCTTATTCGGGACAACAGGGGCCAACGTCCTGACTTTC